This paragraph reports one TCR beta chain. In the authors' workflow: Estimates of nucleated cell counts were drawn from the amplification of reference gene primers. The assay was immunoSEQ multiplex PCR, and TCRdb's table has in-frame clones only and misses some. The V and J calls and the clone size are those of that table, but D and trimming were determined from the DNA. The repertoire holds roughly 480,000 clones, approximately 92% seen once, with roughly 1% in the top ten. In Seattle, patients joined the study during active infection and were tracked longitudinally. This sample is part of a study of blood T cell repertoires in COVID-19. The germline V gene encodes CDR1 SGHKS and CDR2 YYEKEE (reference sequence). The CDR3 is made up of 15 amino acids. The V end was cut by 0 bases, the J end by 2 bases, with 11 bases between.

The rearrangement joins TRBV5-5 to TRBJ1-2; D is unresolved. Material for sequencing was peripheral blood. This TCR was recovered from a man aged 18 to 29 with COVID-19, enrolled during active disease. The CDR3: CASSLEDRVNYGYTF. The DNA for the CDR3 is TGTGCCAGCAGCTTGGAAGATCGAGTAAACTATGGCTACACCTTC.